The sequence of this T cell receptor beta chain was determined in a study of regulatory T cells in long-lasting Graves disease. Study-level results: Under persistent disease, TRBV28, TRBJ1-2 and TRBJ2-5 were used preferentially.

With respect to this clonotype: The antigen is unknown.

The TCR beta library used iRepertoire HTBI primers with Arm-PCR amplification of CDR3. TCRdb passed the multiplex PCR reads through MiXCR, listing each CDR3 protein once. Of 500,000 or so distinct CDR3 sequences in the sample, 15% to 20% were seen once. Trimming took 3 bases from V and 5 from J, leaving 12 bases between them. The length of the CDR3 is 14 residues. Germline V lookup: CDR1 KGHDR, CDR2 SFDVKD. Time point here: newly diagnosed GD, antithyroid drugs for less than 3 months. PBMC-extracted RNA yielded the TCR library. A further study also used this sample, focusing on T cells in Graves' hyperthyroidism and ophthalmopathy. That paper states: Researchers defined stable Graves' hyperthyroidism as no ophthalmopathy progression within 18 months. Diagnosis rested on symptoms, serum thyroxine and TRAb, thyroid ultrasound, and orbital computed tomography. A model using 13 V-J features told ophthalmopathy apart from stable hyperthyroidism.

V gene TRBV24-1 combines with J gene TRBJ2-5; D ambiguous. The material was peripheral blood mononuclear cells (PBMCs), obtained at new diagnosis, from a patient treated with antithyroid drugs. This receptor was taken from a man aged 40-50 years with Graves disease. The chain's CDR3 is CATSDPRQRETQYF. The CDR3 nucleotides read TGTGCCACCAGTGATCCCCGACAAAGGGAGACCCAGTACTTC.